This TCR beta chain originates from a study of cytomegalovirus exposure and HLA in healthy donors (dated by TCRdb to 2016 to 2017). For context, the study as a whole: An earlier analysis of some 600 of the donors reported approximately 280 Gb of sequence data and 100 million to 120 million unique TCR beta sequences obtained from 180 million or so T cells. Using immunosequencing, the study profiled T cell repertoires from 500 to 800 subjects and related those repertoires to cytomegalovirus serostatus. Genome-wide SNP genotypes for about 65% of the roughly 670 donors were used in a later genetic analysis, which treated that subset as a discovery cohort. The study was designed to test whether signatures of past pathogen exposure could be identified by cataloging public T cell receptors. In a later analysis, previously published TCR beta repertoires from hundreds of donors were re-analyzed and high-resolution HLA genotyping was added so that TCR occurrence patterns could be studied. HLA typing covered class I and class II loci at four-digit resolution. On average, roughly 250,000 unique TCR beta nucleotide sequences were sequenced per donor among some 420 genotyped donors of the cohort, with about 17% of those sequences being non-productive. The study combined high-throughput TCR immunosequencing, statistical association of individual TCRs with disease status, and machine learning to predict cytomegalovirus infection status. About 320 gigabases of sequencing data and around 87 million unique TCR sequences were included in an early release covering several hundred HLA-typed donors. The later analysis used no new phenotypic data to find candidate immune exposures, relying instead on TCR beta sequences and their occurrence across donors. Along with the approximately 650-subject first cohort, a separate validation cohort of some 130 different subjects was used. Alongside the repertoire data, information on donor age, sex, ethnicity and CMV serostatus was compiled. The number of typed donors differed by locus: about 629-640 for A, B, C, DRB1 and DQB1; 500 to 550 for DQA1; approximately 600 for DPA1; and roughly 490 for DPB1. An earlier analysis of 500 to 750 of the donors applied high-throughput TCR beta sequencing to assess whether each TCR beta V gene segment acted as functional or pseudogenic. All discovery cohort repertoires had been generated using a single sequencing platform. Roughly 5 DR-DQ haplotypes were handled as single units for association and clustering because linkage in the cohort was strong. Of the 398 genotyped donors, 65% to 90% fell in the genetic ancestry cluster associated with self-reported Caucasian donors. Here is what the overall study found, with its caveats: Presence/absence analyses assumed roughly uniform sequencing depth across donors, an assumption that may not hold. A cluster of highly shared sequence variants was judged likely to be a technical artifact of the sequencing pipeline. Linkage disequilibrium might explain the correlated functional status among segregating V segments, but an unknown experimental factor could not be ruled out. Because the 87-base-pair reads could not distinguish some IMGT-functional V segments, including TRBV6-2 and TRBV6-3, those segments were excluded. In a later analysis, several top co-occurrence clusters were reported to appear linked to parvovirus B19, influenza, CMV and Epstein-Barr virus. In vitro tests confirmed that a few of the cytomegalovirus-associated TCR beta chains recognize cytomegalovirus antigens. A further reported finding was that TCR beta sequences accurately predicted the HLA-A and HLA-B alleles for most subjects in the first cohort. In a later analysis, around 17,000 TCR beta sequences were associated with specific HLA alleles at a false discovery rate of 0.05. Most CMV-associated TCR beta chains appeared to be HLA-restricted in a later analysis, and the HLA associations seemed to be driven largely by CMV exposure. Immune exposure information for the cohort was limited to CMV serostatus. Compared with the approximately 600-donor mean, donors in an Asian-associated ancestry cluster had fewer N-insertions in productive TCRs, according to a later genetic analysis. Assigning TCR associations to individual alleles was difficult when HLA alleles, especially DR and DQ, strongly co-occurred. A later analysis found that TCR association rates varied across HLA loci, with DRB1 alleles showing the most associated TCRs and HLA-C alleles the fewest. A later genetic analysis associated a missense DCLRE1C variant with V-gene and J-gene trimming of TCR beta chains, and an independent cohort replicated the association. Compared with equally common non-associated chains, HLA-associated TCR beta chains in a later analysis were more clonally expanded and had lower generation probabilities. In both the original and validation cohorts, the classifier was reported to diagnose cytomegalovirus status with high specificity and sensitivity. Because HLA typing was unavailable for some donors at each locus, only the typed subset was used in association tests. It was suggested by the authors that the approach could potentially be generalized to other disease states and immunological phenotypes. In the study, about 150 TCR beta chains were listed as associated with cytomegalovirus. Because counts were too low, some 17 rarely observed V segments, including chromosome 9 orphons, were excluded from the earlier analysis of some 590 of the donors. Broadly in line with IMGT annotations, most TCR beta V segments showed up in productive rearrangements about 90% or about 30% of the time in an earlier analysis of 587 of the donors. In this cohort, only TCR beta chains were sequenced, and detectable features were limited by the absence of alpha or paired-chain data. Most TCR sequences were seen in very few donors, while some public TCRs were found in many individuals.

The cohort comprised some 700 healthy bone marrow donors. At the time of sampling, every cohort member was nominally healthy, though immune exposures that went unrecorded were likely present. The donor was CMV seronegative and belonged to the group of 350 to 400 seronegative cohort members. A peripheral blood sample was collected from each donor, and TCR beta sequencing was performed on peripheral blood mononuclear cells. The Qiagen DNeasy Blood Extraction Kit was used to extract genomic DNA from the blood cell samples. Taken from the germline V gene, the CDR1 and CDR2 loops are MDHEN and SYDVKM. Including cysteine and phenylalanine, the CDR3 has 18 amino acids. The sequence is cut down to CDR3 DNA, 54 bases in frame from base 1. V is pruned by 4 bases and J by 4 bases, leaving 15 bases of the junction without a gene match. About this clone itself: Its antigen is currently not known. No quality values exist for individual bases; no much larger clone is one base distant.

Preparation of the library involved the immunoSEQ multiplex PCR assay. For the multiplex PCR, a mixture combining 60 forward primers for TCR Vbeta segments and 13 reverse primers for TCR Jbeta segments was used. The CDR3 region of rearranged TCR beta genes was amplified from genomic DNA with a multiplex PCR assay. On the Illumina HiSeq System, the amplified TCR beta libraries were sequenced as 87-base-pair reads. In the original analysis: A later analysis tallied roughly 76 million unique TCR beta chains across the 666 repertoires, and around 12 million of those chains were shared by two or more donors. To remove PCR and sequencing errors, raw reads were error-corrected and collapsed into unique sequences using a nearest-neighbor algorithm that merged closely related sequences. CDR3 sequences were aligned to IMGT reference sequences to assign V, D and J gene segments. For a sequence to be retained, a match of at least six nucleotides was required to both a V gene segment and a J gene segment. A rearrangement counted as productive if the CDR3 had no stop codons and remained in frame with V and J, and every other rearrangement counted as non-productive. CDR3 was defined according to IMGT convention as the region running from the second conserved V-encoded cysteine to the conserved J-encoded phenylalanine. In an earlier analysis of approximately 500 of the donors, sequences lacking an unambiguous match to a single V gene segment were excluded. In an earlier analysis of some 590 of the donors, V segments were called functional above 56.7% productive rearrangements and were called segregating when the between-donor standard deviation exceeded 5%. To diagnose cytomegalovirus status from the catalog of TCR beta chain sequences, a statistical classification framework was built. In a later analysis, V and J genes were assigned by comparing TCR nucleotide sequences against IMGT/GENE-DB human TR gene sequences. In a later analysis, CDR3 sequences and most-parsimonious VDJ recombination scenarios were assigned using the TCRdist pipeline. In a later analysis, every TCR beta chain was defined by the combination of its CDR3 amino acid sequence and its V-gene family, and reads without a unique V-gene family were dropped. To address suspected cross-contamination and a sequencing artifact, a later analysis removed several hundred highly shared, low-generation-probability nucleotide sequences. In a later analysis, a clonal expansion index for each public chain was calculated from normalized within-repertoire ranks of inferred template counts. Generation probabilities in a later analysis came from a VDJ recombination model fitted to out-of-frame rearrangements, and those results were checked against IGoR. Hypergeometric tests were used in a later analysis to score TCR-TCR, TCR-HLA and TCR-CMV co-occurrence, with a repertoire-size bias correction applied to the TCR pairs. A later analysis estimated false discovery rates by permuting HLA or CMV assignments 20 times. A later analysis grouped co-occurring TCRs with DBSCAN, adding TCRdist sequence similarity when clustering within HLA-allele-positive subsets. Repertoires with fewer than 30,000 or more than 120,000 public chains were left out of co-occurrence clustering, as were a handful of repertoires with anomalous nucleotide sharing. TCRdb retrieved this table from immuneACCESS and kept in-frame rearrangements only. Not all clones are present; in checked studies, unresolved V genes account for under half, and no reason is known for the remainder. From that table come the V and J calls and clone size; the DNA was used to work out D and trimming. The sample contains approximately 180,000 clones, over 70% of them found a single time. The ten largest clones capture approximately 2% of the sample.

The sequencing input was PBMCs. The receptor was isolated from a woman under 40 in good health and CMV-seronegative. The chain is encoded by TRBV28 joined to TRBJ2-2, with 7 bases aligning to TRBD2. The DNA is TGTGCCAGCAGTTCGCTGGCAGGCGGGAGTAGTGGCACCGGGGAGCTGTTTTTT. It translates to CASSSLAGGSSGTGELFF.